This T cell receptor beta chain came from a study of T cell repertoires in cytomegalovirus infection. Overall study context: Shared public TCR beta signatures pointed to both CMV infection and a matching HLA type.

From germline, CDR1 is SGHTA and CDR2 FQGNSA. The CDR3 contains 14 residues. Trimming took 2 bases from V and 2 from J, leaving 9 bases between them. This clonotype was seen more than once but under ten times. Its antigen is unknown. TCRdb analysed the reads with MiXCR anew, one entry per CDR3 protein. The table records fewer than 250,000 distinct CDR3 sequences, about 12% of them present only once. Whole-study results and caveats: Cumulative public TCR beta family frequency identified carriers of CMV plus the relevant HLA.

This clonotype was obtained from a human donor in good health (CMV status not recorded). Some clones in this sample may be carry-over from other donors' samples. The sample consisted of PBMCs. The chain joins TRBV7-2 to TRBJ1-2; D is undetermined. The CDR3: CASSLLAQNYGYTF. Here the CDR3 DNA reads TGTGCCAGCAGCTTATTAGCACAGAACTATGGCTACACCTTC.